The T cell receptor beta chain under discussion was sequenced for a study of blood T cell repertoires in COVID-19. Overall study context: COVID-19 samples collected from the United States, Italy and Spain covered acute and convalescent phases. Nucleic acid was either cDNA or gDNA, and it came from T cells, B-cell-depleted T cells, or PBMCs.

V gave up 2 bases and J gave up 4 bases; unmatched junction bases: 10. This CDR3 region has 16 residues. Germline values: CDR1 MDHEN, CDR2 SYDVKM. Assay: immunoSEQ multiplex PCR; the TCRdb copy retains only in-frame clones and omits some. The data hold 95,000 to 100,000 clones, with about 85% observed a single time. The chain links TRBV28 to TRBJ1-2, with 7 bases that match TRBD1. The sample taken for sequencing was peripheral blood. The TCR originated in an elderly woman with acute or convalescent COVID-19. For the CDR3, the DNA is TGTGCCAGCAGTTTAAGGACAGGTATACATTTCTATGGCTACACCTTC. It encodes CASSLRTGIHFYGYTF.